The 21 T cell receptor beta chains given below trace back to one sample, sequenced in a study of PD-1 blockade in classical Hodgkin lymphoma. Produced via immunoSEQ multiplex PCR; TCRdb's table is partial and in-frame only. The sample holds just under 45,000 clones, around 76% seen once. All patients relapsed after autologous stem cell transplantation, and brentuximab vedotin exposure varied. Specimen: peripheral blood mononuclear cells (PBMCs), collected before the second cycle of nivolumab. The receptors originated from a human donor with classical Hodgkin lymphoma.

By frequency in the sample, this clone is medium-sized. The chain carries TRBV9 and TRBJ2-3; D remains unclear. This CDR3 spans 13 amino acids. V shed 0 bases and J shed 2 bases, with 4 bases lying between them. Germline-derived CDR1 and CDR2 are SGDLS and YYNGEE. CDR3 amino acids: CASSVGVTDTQYF. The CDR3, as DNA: TGTGCCAGCAGCGTAGGGGTCACAGATACGCAGTATTTT.

The CDR3 region has the DNA TGTGCCAGCAGGATTTTTGATACGCAGTATTTT. Translation: CASRIFDTQYF. The V call is TRBV6-1, the J call TRBJ2-3; no definite D call. The V end lost 6 bases, the J end lost 6 bases, and 7 bases lay between the germline ends. This CDR3 spans 11 amino acids. Germline V gives CDR1 MNHNS, CDR2 SASEGT.

The CDR3 DNA sequence: TGTGCCAGCAGTCACAGGCAGAACACTGAAGCTTTCTTT. Its protein product is CASSHRQNTEAFF. This chain connects TRBV6-4 to TRBJ1-1; TRBD1 might be the D (5 bases). Between the trimmed V and J ends, which lost 5 bases and 1 base, there was a span of 8 bases. This CDR3 is 13 amino acids long. Germline-derived CDR1 and CDR2 are MRHNA and SNTAGT.

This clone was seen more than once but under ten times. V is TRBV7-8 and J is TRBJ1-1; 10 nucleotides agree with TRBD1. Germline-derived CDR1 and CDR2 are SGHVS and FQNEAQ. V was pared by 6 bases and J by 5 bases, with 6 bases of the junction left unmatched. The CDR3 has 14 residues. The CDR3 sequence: CASSETGGWTEAFF. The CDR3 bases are TGTGCCAGCAGTGAGACAGGGGGCTGGACTGAAGCTTTCTTT. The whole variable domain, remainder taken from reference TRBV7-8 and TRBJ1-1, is GAGVSQSPRYKVAKRGQDVALRCDPISGHVSLFWYQQALGQGPEFLTYFQNEAQLDKSGLPSDRFFAERPEGSVSTLKIQRTQQEDSAVYLCASSETGGWTEAFFGQGTRLTVV.

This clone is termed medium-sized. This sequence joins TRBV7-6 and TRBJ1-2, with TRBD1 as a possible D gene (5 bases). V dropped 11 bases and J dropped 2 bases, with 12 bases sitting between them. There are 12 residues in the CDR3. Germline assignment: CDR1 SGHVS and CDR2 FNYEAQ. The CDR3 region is CAGGDGNYGYTF. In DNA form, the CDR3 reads TGTGCCGGGGGGGACGGGAACTATGGCTACACCTTC.

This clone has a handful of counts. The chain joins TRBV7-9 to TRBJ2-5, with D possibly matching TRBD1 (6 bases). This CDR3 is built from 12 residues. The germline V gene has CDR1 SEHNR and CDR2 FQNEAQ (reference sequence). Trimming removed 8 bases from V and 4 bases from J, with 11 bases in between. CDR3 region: CASDKGGETQYF. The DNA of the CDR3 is TGTGCCAGCGATAAAGGGGGAGAGACCCAGTACTTC.

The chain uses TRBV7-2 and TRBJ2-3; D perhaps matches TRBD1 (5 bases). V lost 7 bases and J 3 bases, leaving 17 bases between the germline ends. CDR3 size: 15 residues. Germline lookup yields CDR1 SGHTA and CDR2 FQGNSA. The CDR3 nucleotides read TGTGCCAGCAACCTCCAGGGCTCGAGTACAGATACGCAGTATTTT. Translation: CASNLQGSSTDTQYF.

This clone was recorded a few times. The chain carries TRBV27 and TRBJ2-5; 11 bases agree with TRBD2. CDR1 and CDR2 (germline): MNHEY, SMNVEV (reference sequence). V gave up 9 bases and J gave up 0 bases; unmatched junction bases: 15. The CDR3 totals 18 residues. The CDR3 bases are TGTGCCAGTCGACCGGGTTGGGTACTAGCGGGGGACCAAGAGACCCAGTACTTC. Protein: CASRPGWVLAGDQETQYF.

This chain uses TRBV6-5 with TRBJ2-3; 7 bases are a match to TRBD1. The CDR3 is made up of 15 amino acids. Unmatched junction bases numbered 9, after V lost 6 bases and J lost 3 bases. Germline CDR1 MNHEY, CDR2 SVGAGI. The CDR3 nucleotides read TGTGCCAGCAGCCATACAGGGGAGCGGACAGATACGCAGTATTTT. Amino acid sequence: CASSHTGERTDTQYF.

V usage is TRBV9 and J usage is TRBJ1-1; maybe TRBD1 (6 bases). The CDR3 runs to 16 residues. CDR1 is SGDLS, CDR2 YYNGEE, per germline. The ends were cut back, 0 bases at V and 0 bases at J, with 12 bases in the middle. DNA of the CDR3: TGTGCCAGCAGCGTAGGGACAGTCAAGCTGAACACTGAAGCTTTCTTT. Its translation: CASSVGTVKLNTEAFF.

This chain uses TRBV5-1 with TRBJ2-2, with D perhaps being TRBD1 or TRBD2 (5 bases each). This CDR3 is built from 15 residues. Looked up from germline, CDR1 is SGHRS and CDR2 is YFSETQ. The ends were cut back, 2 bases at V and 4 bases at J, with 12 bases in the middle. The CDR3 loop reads CASSFGGMGTGELFF. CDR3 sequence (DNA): TGCGCCAGCAGCTTTGGGGGTATGGGCACCGGGGAGCTGTTTTTT.

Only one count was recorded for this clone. CDR3 DNA sequence: TGTGCCAGCAGAGCAGTAGGGGAGCTACGTCTTAACTATGGCTACACCTTC. Its translation is CASRAVGELRLNYGYTF. V and J are TRBV7-9 and TRBJ1-2; tentatively, D is TRBD1 (5 bases). V was trimmed by 6 bases and J by 1 base, leaving 21 bases between them. CDR1 and CDR2 (germline): SEHNR, FQNEAQ (reference sequence). The CDR3 contains 17 residues.

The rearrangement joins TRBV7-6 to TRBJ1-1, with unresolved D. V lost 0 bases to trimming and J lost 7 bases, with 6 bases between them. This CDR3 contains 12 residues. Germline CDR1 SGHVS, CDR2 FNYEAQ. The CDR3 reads CASSLAGSEAFF. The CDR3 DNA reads TGTGCCAGCAGCTTAGCGGGCAGTGAAGCTTTCTTT.

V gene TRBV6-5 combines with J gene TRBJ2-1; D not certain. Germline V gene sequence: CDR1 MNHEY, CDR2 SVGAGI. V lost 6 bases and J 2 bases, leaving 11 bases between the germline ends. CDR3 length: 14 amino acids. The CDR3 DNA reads TGTGCCAGCAGATCTGGTAACACCTACAATGAGCAGTTCTTC. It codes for CASRSGNTYNEQFF.

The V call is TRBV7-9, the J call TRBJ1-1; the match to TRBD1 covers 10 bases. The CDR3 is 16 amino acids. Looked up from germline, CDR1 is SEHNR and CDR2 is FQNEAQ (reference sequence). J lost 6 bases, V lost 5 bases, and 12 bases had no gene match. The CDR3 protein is CASSDTTGTGVAEAFF. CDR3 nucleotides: TGTGCCAGCAGCGATACTACCGGGACAGGGGTTGCTGAAGCTTTCTTT.

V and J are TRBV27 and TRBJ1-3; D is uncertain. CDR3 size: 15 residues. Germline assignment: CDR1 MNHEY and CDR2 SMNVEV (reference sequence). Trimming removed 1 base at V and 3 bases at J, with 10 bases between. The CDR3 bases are TGTGCCAGCAGTTTATATGCGGGGTTTGGAAACACCATATATTTT. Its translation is CASSLYAGFGNTIYF.

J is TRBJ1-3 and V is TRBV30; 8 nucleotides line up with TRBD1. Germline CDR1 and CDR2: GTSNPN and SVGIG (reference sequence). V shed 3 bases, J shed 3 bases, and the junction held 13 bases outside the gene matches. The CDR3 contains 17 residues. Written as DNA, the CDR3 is TGTGCCTGGAGCAGGGACAGGTCAGCTAGAGGTGGAAACACCATATATTTT. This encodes CAWSRDRSARGGNTIYF.

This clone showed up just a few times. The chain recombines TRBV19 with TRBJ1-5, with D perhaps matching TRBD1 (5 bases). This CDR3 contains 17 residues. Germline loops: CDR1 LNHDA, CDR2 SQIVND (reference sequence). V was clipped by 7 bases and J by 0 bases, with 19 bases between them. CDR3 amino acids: CASMGDGEVFSNQPQHF. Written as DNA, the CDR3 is TGTGCCAGTATGGGGGACGGGGAAGTCTTTAGCAATCAGCCCCAGCATTTT.

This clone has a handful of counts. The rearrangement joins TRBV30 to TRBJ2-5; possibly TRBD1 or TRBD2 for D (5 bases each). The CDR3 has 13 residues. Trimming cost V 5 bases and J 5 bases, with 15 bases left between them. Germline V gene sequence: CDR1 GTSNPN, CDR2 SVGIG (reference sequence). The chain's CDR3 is CAWLGESRETQYF. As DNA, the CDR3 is TGTGCCTGGTTGGGGGAGAGTCGCGAGACCCAGTACTTC.

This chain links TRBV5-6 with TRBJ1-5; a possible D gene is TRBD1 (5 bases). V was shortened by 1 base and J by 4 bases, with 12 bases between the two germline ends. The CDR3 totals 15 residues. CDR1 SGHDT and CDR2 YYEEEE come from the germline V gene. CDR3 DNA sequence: TGTGCCAGCAGCTTGAGAGGGGCCCATAATCAGCCCCAGCATTTT. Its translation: CASSLRGAHNQPQHF.

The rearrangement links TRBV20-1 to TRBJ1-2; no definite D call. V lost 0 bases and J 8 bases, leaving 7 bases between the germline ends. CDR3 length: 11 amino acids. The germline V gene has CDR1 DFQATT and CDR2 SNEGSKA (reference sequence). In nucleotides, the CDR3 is TGCAGTGCTAGAGATCTGGGGGGCTACACCTTC. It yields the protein CSARDLGGYTF.